Presented here are 10 T cell receptor beta chains from one specimen sequenced in a study of T cells in Graves' hyperthyroidism and ophthalmopathy. The source material, RNA transcripts, was used to amplify TCR beta CDR3 regions. The TCR CDR3 first-round RT-PCR relied on the HTBI primer set. TCRdb ran MiXCR on the multiplex PCR reads and lists one entry per CDR3 protein. The table includes about 510,000 distinct CDR3 sequences, roughly 15% detected once. Sequencing was carried out using blood. The receptor source for this set is a woman between 40 and 50 years old with Graves' hyperthyroidism.

The chain recombines TRBV9 with TRBJ2-2, with 9 positions matching TRBD2. The CDR3 runs 16 residues. Germline values: CDR1 SGDLS, CDR2 YYNGEE. Trimming at V came to 0 bases and at J to 2 bases, leaving 2 bases not matched to a gene. Here the CDR3 reads CASSVGGRGNTGELFF. The CDR3 region has the DNA TGTGCCAGCAGCGTAGGCGGGAGGGGCAACACCGGGGAGCTGTTTTTT.

This clonotype was counted many times. The chain couples TRBV28 to TRBJ2-5, with 11 bases lining up with TRBD2. The CDR3 runs to 16 residues. Germline V CDR1 and CDR2: MDHEN, SYDVKM. The V and J ends lost 6 bases and 5 bases, in that order; junction bases with no gene match: 11. CDR3 in DNA: TGTGCCAGCAGAAAAGTAGCGGGAGGGTTCTGGGAGACCCAGTACTTC. Residues: CASRKVAGGFWETQYF.

The rearrangement links TRBV12-3 or TRBV12-4 to TRBJ2-3, with D tentatively TRBD2 (5 bases). This CDR3 is built from 12 residues. The germline V and J ends were trimmed by 8 bases and 6 bases, with 12 bases remaining between them. In DNA form, the CDR3 reads TGTGCCAGCTCCGTCAGAGGGGATACGCAGTATTTT. This codes for CASSVRGDTQYF.

At least ten counts were recorded for this clonotype. The rearrangement links TRBV5-1 to TRBJ1-1, with D possibly matching TRBD1 (5 bases). CDR3 size: 14 residues. V lost 4 bases, J lost 3 bases, and 13 bases lay in between. The germline CDR1 and CDR2 sequences are SGHRS and YFSETQ. The CDR3 nucleotides are TGCGCCAGCAGCCAAACAGGACCGGACACTGAAGCTTTCTTT. This codes for CASSQTGPDTEAFF.

The chain combines TRBV28 with TRBJ1-1; weak D call: TRBD1 (5 bases). Trimming pared 8 bases from V and 0 bases from J, leaving 13 bases between. CDR1 MDHEN and CDR2 SYDVKM come from the germline V gene. This CDR3 contains 14 residues. The CDR3 DNA reads as TGTGCCAGCGGAAAGACAGACATGAACACTGAAGCTTTCTTT. The encoded protein is CASGKTDMNTEAFF.

This clonotype turned up a few times. The chain carries TRBV7-2 and TRBJ2-2; 8 nucleotides agree with TRBD2. The CDR3 spans 16 residues. V dropped 10 bases and J dropped 4; count of bases not matched to a gene: 14. CDR1 is SGHTA and CDR2 is FQGNSA in the germline V gene. CDR3 in DNA: TGTGCCATCCCTTTCGGGAGGGCCTCGATCACCGGGGAGCTGTTTTTT. This codes for CAIPFGRASITGELFF.

The gene calls are TRBV4-2 and TRBJ2-1; no clear D. Between the trimmed V and J ends, which lost 1 base and 2 bases, there was a span of 12 bases. The CDR3 is 16 residues long. Germline V gene data show CDR1 as LGHNA and CDR2 as YNFKEQ. DNA for the CDR3: TGTGCCAGCAGCCAAGGGCTTGTACCCCCCTACAATGAGCAGTTCTTC. Translation: CASSQGLVPPYNEQFF.

This clonotype was counted at least ten times. The chain links TRBV6-1 to TRBJ2-1; 9 positions match TRBD2. J gave up 9 bases and V 5 bases, and 5 bases lay outside the gene matches. This CDR3 contains 13 residues. Per the germline V gene, CDR1 is MNHNS and CDR2 is SASEGT. The CDR3 here is CASSPLAGTEQFF. The CDR3 DNA sequence: TGTGCCAGCAGTCCTCTAGCGGGGACTGAGCAGTTCTTC.

This clonotype was counted ten times or more. The V gene is TRBV28, the J gene TRBJ2-5; no clear D. V was shortened by 3 bases and J by 2 bases, with 13 bases between the two germline ends. The CDR3 extends over 15 amino acids. Germline CDR1 is MDHEN and CDR2 is SYDVKM. DNA for the CDR3: TGTGCCAGCAGTTTTTCAGCCCGTGCTCAAGAGACCCAGTACTTC. Its protein is CASSFSARAQETQYF.

This clonotype was counted many times. The J gene is TRBJ1-4, the V gene TRBV7-8; 10 bases align to TRBD1. Germline V gene sequence: CDR1 SGHVS, CDR2 FQNEAQ. The trim removed 5 bases at V and 3 bases at J, leaving 3 bases unmatched. The CDR3 loop spans 15 amino acids. In DNA, the CDR3 is TGTGCCAGCAGCCGGGGGACAGGGGCTAATGAAAAACTGTTTTTT. Amino acid sequence: CASSRGTGANEKLFF.